Listed below are T cell receptor beta chains from one sample, sequenced in a study of OX40 agonist ivuxolimab in advanced cancers. Assay: immunoSEQ multiplex PCR; the TCRdb copy retains only in-frame clones and omits some. The data show around 70,000 clones, roughly 80% seen once. The sample here was CD4+ or CD8+ T cells sorted from blood, taken in a trial of the OX40 agonist ivuxolimab. The receptors were gathered from an adult with an advanced solid tumor such as melanoma, head and neck, liver or kidney cancer. The CDR3 runs from the conserved cysteine through the conserved F or W. D genes are given only for firm matches. Only part of the rows carry a size: once, few, many, or a class if the clone is expanded.

V: TRBV7-2
J: TRBJ2-5
D: TRBD1
size: once
CDR3: CASNRGFLETQYF
DNA: TGTGCCAGCAACAGGGGTTTTCTGGAGACCCAGTACTTC

V: TRBV5-5
J: TRBJ2-1
D: TRBD1
size: -
CDR3: CASSLDRGRISNEQFF
DNA: TGTGCCAGCAGCTTGGACAGGGGTAGAATATCGAATGAGCAGTTCTTC

V: TRBV7-6
J: TRBJ1-3
D: -
size: -
CDR3: CASSLGPGNTIYF
DNA: TGTGCCAGCAGCTTAGGTCCTGGAAACACCATATATTTT

V: TRBV5-4
J: TRBJ2-5
D: -
size: -
CDR3: CASSLANGVWHF
DNA: TGTGCCAGCAGCTTGGCCAACGGTGTGTGGCACTTC

V: TRBV28
J: TRBJ2-1
D: -
size: -
CDR3: CASSGTGSGGSSYNEQFF
DNA: TGTGCCAGCAGTGGGACAGGCAGCGGGGGGAGCTCCTACAATGAGCAGTTCTTC

V: TRBV11-1
J: TRBJ2-7
D: TRBD1
size: -
CDR3: CASSFSDTGAAAYEQYF
DNA: TGTGCCAGCAGCTTCTCCGACACAGGGGCTGCGGCCTACGAGCAGTACTTC

V: TRBV30
J: TRBJ2-1
D: -
size: -
CDR3: CAWSVRVTGTYYNEQFF
DNA: TGTGCCTGGAGTGTCAGGGTCACAGGAACGTACTACAATGAGCAGTTCTTC

V: TRBV11-2
J: TRBJ1-1
D: -
size: -
CDR3: CASSLSGGAGTEAFF
DNA: TGTGCCAGCAGCTTATCGGGGGGCGCGGGGACTGAAGCTTTCTTT

V: TRBV29-1
J: TRBJ1-2
D: -
size: once
CDR3: CSVVHQNYGYTF
DNA: TGCAGCGTTGTACATCAGAACTATGGCTACACCTTC

V: TRBV5-1
J: TRBJ2-1
D: -
size: -
CDR3: CASRQGVADNEQFF
DNA: TGCGCCAGCAGGCAGGGCGTAGCGGACAATGAGCAGTTCTTC

V: TRBV6-1
J: TRBJ1-1
D: -
size: once
CDR3: CASSEAITRNTEAFF
DNA: TGTGCCAGCAGTGAAGCAATCACCAGGAACACTGAAGCTTTCTTT

V: TRBV6-1
J: TRBJ2-5
D: -
size: -
CDR3: CASRRGIQETQYF
DNA: TGTGCCAGCAGAAGGGGGATTCAAGAGACCCAGTACTTC

V: TRBV19
J: TRBJ2-1
D: -
size: once
CDR3: CASAKPWDGEQFF
DNA: TGTGCCAGCGCGAAACCATGGGATGGCGAGCAGTTCTTC

V: TRBV7-9
J: TRBJ2-1
D: -
size: -
CDR3: CASSLGENEQFF
DNA: TGTGCCAGCAGCTTAGGAGAGAATGAGCAGTTCTTC

V: TRBV2
J: TRBJ2-7
D: TRBD2
size: few
CDR3: CASLAGLLSYEQYF
DNA: TGTGCCAGCCTAGCGGGCCTCCTCTCCTACGAGCAGTACTTC

V: TRBV7-9
J: TRBJ2-5
D: -
size: -
CDR3: CASSLGAQPFLETQYF
DNA: TGTGCCAGCAGCCTAGGGGCCCAGCCGTTTTTGGAGACCCAGTACTTC

V: TRBV14
J: TRBJ2-3
D: TRBD2
size: -
CDR3: CASSFRLSGIDTQYF
DNA: TGTGCCAGCAGCTTTAGACTTAGCGGGATTGATACGCAGTATTTT

V: TRBV16
J: TRBJ2-7
D: -
size: -
CDR3: CASSQRLREQYF
DNA: TGTGCCAGCAGCCAAAGACTGCGCGAGCAGTACTTC

V: TRBV5-1
J: TRBJ1-1
D: -
size: -
CDR3: CASSWGPDRSTEAFF
DNA: TGCGCCAGCAGCTGGGGTCCTGACAGAAGCACTGAAGCTTTCTTT

V: TRBV6-6
J: TRBJ2-1
D: -
size: -
CDR3: CASSQTGSEQFF
DNA: TGTGCCAGCAGTCAGACCGGGAGTGAGCAGTTCTTC

V: TRBV6-6
J: TRBJ2-7
D: -
size: -
CDR3: CASSYSRETYEQYF
DNA: TGTGCCAGCAGTTACTCGAGGGAAACCTACGAGCAGTACTTC

V: TRBV29-1
J: TRBJ2-7
D: TRBD1
size: -
CDR3: CSVEDGTESYEQYF
DNA: TGCAGCGTTGAAGATGGGACAGAAAGCTACGAGCAGTACTTC

V: TRBV9
J: TRBJ2-5
D: TRBD2
size: -
CDR3: CASSEGAAGGVQETQYF
DNA: TGTGCCAGCAGCGAAGGGGCAGCCGGGGGGGTTCAAGAGACCCAGTACTTC

V: TRBV27
J: TRBJ2-3
D: TRBD1
size: -
CDR3: CASSLLGQGSTDTQYF
DNA: TGTGCCAGCAGTCTACTCGGACAGGGCTCCACAGATACGCAGTATTTT

V: TRBV11-3
J: TRBJ2-2
D: -
size: -
CDR3: CASSLVMTGYTGELFF
DNA: TGTGCCAGCAGCTTAGTTATGACAGGTTACACCGGGGAGCTGTTTTTT

V: TRBV2
J: TRBJ2-1
D: TRBD2
size: -
CDR3: CASSGPGLAEENEQFF
DNA: TGTGCCAGCAGCGGGCCGGGACTAGCGGAGGAGAACGAGCAGTTCTTC

V: TRBV2
J: TRBJ2-2
D: TRBD1
size: -
CDR3: CASSQQGRELFF
DNA: TGTGCCAGCAGCCAACAGGGGAGGGAGCTGTTTTTT

V: TRBV7-2
J: TRBJ1-3
D: -
size: -
CDR3: CASSLDRLSGNTIYF
DNA: TGTGCCAGCAGCTTAGACCGCCTGTCTGGAAACACCATATATTTT

V: TRBV4-2
J: TRBJ2-3
D: TRBD2
size: -
CDR3: CASSQPYYSGGGRDTQYF
DNA: TGTGCCAGCAGCCAGCCCTATTATAGCGGGGGGGGACGAGATACGCAGTATTTT

V: TRBV25-1
J: TRBJ1-2
D: TRBD1
size: -
CDR3: CASSPYLTDRGEGYTF
DNA: TGTGCCAGCAGCCCTTACTTAACTGACAGGGGTGAGGGCTACACCTTC

V: TRBV7-9
J: TRBJ1-5
D: TRBD1
size: medium-sized
CDR3: CASSPTSGGDQPQHF
DNA: TGTGCCAGCAGCCCAACCTCAGGGGGGGATCAGCCCCAGCATTTT

V: TRBV4-2
J: TRBJ2-3
D: -
size: -
CDR3: CASGQRDTDTQYF
DNA: TGTGCCAGCGGACAGCGGGACACAGATACGCAGTATTTT

V: TRBV10-3
J: TRBJ2-2
D: -
size: few
CDR3: CAIRAAGELFF
DNA: TGTGCCATCAGGGCGGCCGGGGAGCTGTTTTTT

V: TRBV2
J: TRBJ1-5
D: TRBD1
size: -
CDR3: CASTIQGANNQPQHF
DNA: TGTGCCAGCACTATACAGGGGGCCAACAATCAGCCCCAGCATTTT

V: TRBV7-9
J: TRBJ2-3
D: -
size: -
CDR3: CASGSIDTQYF
DNA: TGTGCCAGCGGGAGTATAGATACGCAGTATTTT

V: TRBV5-4
J: TRBJ2-7
D: -
size: -
CDR3: CASSFGGERGSYEQYF
DNA: TGTGCCAGCAGCTTCGGTGGGGAGAGAGGCTCCTACGAGCAGTACTTC

V: TRBV7-6
J: TRBJ2-2
D: -
size: -
CDR3: CASTYTAGTNTGELFF
DNA: TGTGCCAGCACCTACACTGCCGGGACAAACACCGGGGAGCTGTTTTTT

V: TRBV7-3
J: TRBJ2-3
D: TRBD2
size: -
CDR3: CASSLKTSGREEQYF
DNA: TGTGCCAGCAGCTTAAAAACTAGCGGGAGGGAGGAGCAGTATTTT

V: TRBV27
J: TRBJ1-1
D: -
size: -
CDR3: CASSFRQGHTEAFF
DNA: TGTGCCAGCAGTTTTCGGCAGGGACACACTGAAGCTTTCTTT

V: TRBV19
J: TRBJ1-4
D: -
size: -
CDR3: CASSPDVGGSLDEAEKLFF
DNA: TGTGCCAGTAGTCCCGACGTGGGGGGTTCCCTCGATGAAGCGGAAAAACTGTTTTTT

V: TRBV4-1
J: TRBJ1-4
D: TRBD1
size: -
CDR3: CASSQVGQGTKEKLFF
DNA: TGCGCCAGCAGCCAAGTTGGACAGGGTACTAAGGAAAAACTGTTTTTT

V: TRBV5-1
J: TRBJ2-5
D: -
size: -
CDR3: CASSSPGTGKETQYF
DNA: TGCGCCAGCAGCTCGCCCGGGACGGGAAAAGAGACCCAGTACTTC

V: TRBV27
J: TRBJ2-2
D: TRBD1
size: -
CDR3: CASSFAGGNTGELFF
DNA: TGTGCCAGCAGTTTTGCAGGGGGGAACACCGGGGAGCTGTTTTTT

V: TRBV5-6
J: TRBJ2-1
D: TRBD1
size: -
CDR3: CASSHRDRSYNEQFF
DNA: TGTGCCAGCAGCCACCGGGACAGGAGTTACAATGAGCAGTTCTTC

V: TRBV9
J: TRBJ2-2
D: -
size: -
CDR3: CASSFSSGTPNTGELFF
DNA: TGTGCCAGCAGCTTTTCATCCGGGACACCAAACACCGGGGAGCTGTTTTTT

V: TRBV5-4
J: TRBJ1-1
D: TRBD1
size: -
CDR3: CASSYGQGTEAFF
DNA: TGTGCCAGCAGTTACGGACAGGGCACTGAAGCTTTCTTT

V: TRBV1
J: TRBJ2-1
D: -
size: -
CDR3: CTSLRGNSGRSSYNEQFF
DNA: TGCACCAGCCTCCGGGGAAATAGCGGGAGGAGCTCCTACAATGAGCAGTTCTTC

V: TRBV9
J: TRBJ2-5
D: TRBD2
size: -
CDR3: CASSSGGLAQYF
DNA: TGTGCCAGCAGCAGTGGGGGACTAGCACAGTACTTC

V: TRBV29-1
J: TRBJ1-2
D: -
size: -
CDR3: CSVGSGVVEGYTF
DNA: TGCAGCGTTGGTTCAGGGGTTGTGGAGGGCTACACCTTC

V: TRBV5-6
J: TRBJ1-2
D: TRBD1
size: -
CDR3: CASSLYGTGYGYTF
DNA: TGTGCCAGCAGCTTATATGGGACAGGGTATGGCTACACCTTC

V: TRBV9
J: TRBJ2-7
D: -
size: -
CDR3: CASSVEAGNVYEQYF
DNA: TGTGCCAGCAGCGTAGAGGCAGGGAATGTCTACGAGCAGTACTTC

V: TRBV30
J: TRBJ2-2
D: -
size: few
CDR3: CAYTRGRLGTGELFF
DNA: TGTGCCTACACGCGTGGGAGATTAGGCACCGGGGAGCTGTTTTTT

V: TRBV7-2
J: TRBJ2-7
D: TRBD1
size: -
CDR3: CASSLGWTGGQDEQYF
DNA: TGTGCCAGCAGCTTAGGGTGGACAGGGGGCCAGGACGAGCAGTACTTC

V: TRBV11-3
J: TRBJ1-2
D: TRBD1
size: -
CDR3: CASSSDRGTGGYTF
DNA: TGTGCCAGCAGCTCTGACAGGGGGACTGGTGGCTACACCTTC